What follows are 13 T cell receptor beta chains derived from one specimen sequenced in a study of Graves' ophthalmopathy and Graves' hyperthyroidism. Amplification of TCR beta CDR3 regions used RNA transcripts. HTBI primers were used in a first-round RT-PCR, which preceded a second-round multiplex PCR. TCRdb re-called the multiplex PCR reads with MiXCR, one entry per CDR3 protein. The sample records 360,000 or so distinct CDR3 sequences, about 16% being singletons. Sequences were obtained from peripheral blood. The receptors shown here come from a woman aged 18 to 35 with Graves' ophthalmopathy.

This clonotype has at least ten counts. J is TRBJ1-2 and V is TRBV12-3 or TRBV12-4, with 8 bases aligning to TRBD1. V lost 6 bases to trimming and J lost 0 bases; unmatched junction nucleotides: 6. The CDR3 is 15 residues long. Here the CDR3 DNA reads TGTGCCAGCAGGGCTATACAGGGGGCTAACTATGGCTACACCTTC. Translation gives CASRAIQGANYGYTF.

This rearrangement joins TRBV11-2 to TRBJ2-3; tentative D call: TRBD2 (5 bases). Germline-derived CDR1 and CDR2 are SGHAT and FQNNGV. V lost 0 bases, J lost 5 bases, and 12 bases lay in between. This CDR3 spans 15 amino acids. The CDR3 loop is CASSLDFSGGDTQYF. The CDR3 region has the DNA TGTGCCAGCAGCTTAGACTTTTCTGGAGGAGATACGCAGTATTTT.

The V call is TRBV6-1, the J call TRBJ2-7; 11 bases align to TRBD2. The V and J ends lost 5 bases and 1 base, in that order; junction bases with no gene match: 7. CDR1 and CDR2 from the germline V gene are MNHNS and SASEGT. This CDR3 region has 16 residues. Here the CDR3 reads CASSRLGLAGSYEQYF. The CDR3 nucleotides are TGTGCCAGCAGTCGCTTAGGACTAGCGGGTTCCTACGAGCAGTACTTC.

The chain joins TRBV6-1 to TRBJ1-3; D not resolved. The CDR3 covers 15 residues. Germline-derived CDR1 and CDR2 are MNHNS and SASEGT. V lost 5 bases and J lost 0, with 11 bases in between. CDR3: CASSPRHPSGNTIYF. The CDR3 DNA reads as TGTGCCAGCAGTCCCCGACATCCCTCTGGAAACACCATATATTTT.

The chain employs TRBV28 and TRBJ1-1, with 9 bases matching TRBD1. Trimming took 8 bases from V and 0 from J; bases not matched to a gene: 16. This CDR3 comprises 18 residues. From germline, CDR1 is MDHEN and CDR2 SYDVKM. The CDR3 is CASGWIGDRATLNTEAFF. CDR3 bases: TGTGCCAGCGGTTGGATAGGGGACAGGGCTACCTTGAACACTGAAGCTTTCTTT. Variable domain in full (rest from reference TRBV28 and TRBJ1-1): DVKVTQSSRYLVKRTGEKVFLECVQDMDHENMFWYRQDPGLGLRLIYFSYDVKMKEKGDIPEGYSVSREKKERFSLILESASTNQTSMYLCASGWIGDRATLNTEAFFGQGTRLTVV.

This clonotype was detected ten times or more. V usage is TRBV6-2 or TRBV6-3 and J usage is TRBJ1-5, with a tentative D call TRBD1 (5 bases). Germline CDR1 reads MNHEY; CDR2 reads SVGEGT. With 9 bases removed from V and 0 bases from J, the gap between germline ends came to 15 bases. This CDR3 has 15 amino acids. The CDR3 sequence: CASTGTFYSNQPQHF. CDR3 in DNA: TGTGCCAGTACTGGGACCTTCTATAGCAATCAGCCCCAGCATTTT.

This clonotype was counted ten times or more. This sequence joins TRBV6-5 and TRBJ2-7; D might be TRBD2 (5 bases). CDR3 size: 14 residues. Trimming pared 2 bases from V and 5 bases from J, leaving 13 bases between. Per the germline V gene, CDR1 is MNHEY and CDR2 is SVGAGI. This CDR3 is CASSYVSSGNEQYF. The CDR3 region has the DNA TGTGCCAGCAGTTACGTAAGCTCGGGGAACGAGCAGTACTTC.

This clonotype was detected ten times or more. The chain employs TRBV6-5 and TRBJ1-5; D remains unclear. The CDR3 totals 12 residues. V gave up 6 bases and J gave up 6 bases, with 9 bases separating them. Germline CDR1 is MNHEY and CDR2 is SVGAGI. This CDR3 reads CASRTYLQPQHF. The CDR3 coding sequence is TGTGCCAGCAGGACGTATCTTCAGCCCCAGCATTTT.

This clonotype was seen ten or more times. This chain links TRBV11-2 with TRBJ2-5, with D perhaps matching TRBD1 (6 bases). Trimming took off 0 bases at V and 4 bases at J, with 12 bases between the two ends. Germline V gives CDR1 SGHAT, CDR2 FQNNGV. This CDR3 is 15 amino acids long. CDR3 region: CASSLDRGERETQYF. The CDR3 nucleotides read TGTGCCAGCAGCTTAGACAGGGGCGAGAGAGAGACCCAGTACTTC. Full variable domain (remainder filled in from reference TRBV11-2 and TRBJ2-5): EAGVAQSPRYKIIEKRQSVAFWCNPISGHATLYWYQQILGQGPKLLIQFQNNGVVDDSQLPKDRFSAERLKGVDSTLKIQPAKLEDSAVYLCASSLDRGERETQYFGPGTRLLVL.

There are many counts of this clonotype. The chain carries TRBV10-1 and TRBJ2-7; no clear D. In germline, CDR1 is WNHNN, CDR2 SYGVQD (reference sequence). Between the trimmed V and J ends, which lost 4 bases and 2 bases, there was a span of 15 bases. The CDR3 sequence is 15 residues long. The CDR3: CASSAARSRTYEQYF. The CDR3 nucleotides are TGCGCCAGCAGTGCGGCCCGATCGAGAACCTACGAGCAGTACTTC.

There are many counts of this clonotype. The rearrangement joins TRBV2 to TRBJ1-5; D is uncertain. V lost 5 bases and J 5 bases, leaving 10 bases between the germline ends. From germline, CDR1 is SNHLY and CDR2 FYNNEI. CDR3 length: 13 residues. The CDR3 region has the DNA TGTGCCAGCAGTTTGACGGGATATCAGCCCCAGCATTTT. This sequence encodes CASSLTGYQPQHF.

This clonotype was detected ten times or more. The chain carries TRBV5-1 and TRBJ1-2; D perhaps matches TRBD1 (5 bases). CDR1 and CDR2 (germline): SGHRS, YFSETQ. V was shortened by 4 bases and J by 2 bases, with 18 bases between the two germline ends. The CDR3 is made up of 16 amino acids. CDR3 nucleotides: TGCGCCAGCAGCGGCGGACCGGGGACCATGAACTATGGCTACACCTTC. It yields the protein CASSGGPGTMNYGYTF. The full variable domain, in which reference TRBV5-1 and TRBJ1-2 provide the parts outside the CDR3, is KAGVTQTPRYLIKTRGQQVTLSCSPISGHRSVSWYQQTPGQGLQFLFEYFSETQRNKGNFPGRFSGRQFSNSRSEMNVSTLELGDSALYLCASSGGPGTMNYGYTFGSGTRLTVV.

This clonotype was counted ten times or more. The V and J genes are TRBV6-1 and TRBJ1-2; D not resolved. The ends were cut back, 2 bases at V and 3 bases at J, with 10 bases in the middle. CDR1 and CDR2 from the germline V gene are MNHNS and SASEGT. The CDR3 is 14 amino acids. CDR3 in DNA: TGTGCCAGCAGTGAACCCCAGGAGCACTATGGCTACACCTTC. Translating gives CASSEPQEHYGYTF.